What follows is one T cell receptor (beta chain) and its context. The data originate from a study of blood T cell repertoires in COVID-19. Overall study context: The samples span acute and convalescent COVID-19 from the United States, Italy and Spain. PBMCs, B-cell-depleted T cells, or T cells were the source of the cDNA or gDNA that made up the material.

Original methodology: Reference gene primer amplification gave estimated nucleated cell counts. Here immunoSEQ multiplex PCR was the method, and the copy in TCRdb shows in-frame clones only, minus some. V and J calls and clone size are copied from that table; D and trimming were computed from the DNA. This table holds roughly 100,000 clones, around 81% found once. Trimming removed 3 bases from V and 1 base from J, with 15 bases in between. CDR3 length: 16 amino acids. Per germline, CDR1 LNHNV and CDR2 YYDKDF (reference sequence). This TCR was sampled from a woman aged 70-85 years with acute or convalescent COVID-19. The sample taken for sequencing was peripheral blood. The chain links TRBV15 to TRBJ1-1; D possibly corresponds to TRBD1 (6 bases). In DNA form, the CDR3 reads TGTGCCACCAGCAGTCGGGACACCGGAGGGAACACTGAAGCTTTCTTT. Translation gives CATSSRDTGGNTEAFF. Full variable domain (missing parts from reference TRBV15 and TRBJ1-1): DAMVIQNPRYQVTQFGKPVTLSCSQTLNHNVMYWYQQKSSQAPKLLFHYYDKDFNNEADTPDNFQSRRPNTSFCFLDIRSPGLGDTAMYLCATSSRDTGGNTEAFFGQGTRLTVV.